Described below is a single T cell receptor (beta chain) sequence and its context. Its antigen is not identified. TCRdb's table, derived via immunoSEQ multiplex PCR, lists solely in-frame clones and lacks some. The sample has under 150,000 clones, 75% to 90% seen once. The data derive from a study of T cell responses to AZD1222 COVID-19 vaccine. Whole-study findings and limits: Among spike-specific TCRs, nearly half reportedly target unmutated variant regions. Breadth and depth of Spike-specific TCRs rose after two AZD1222 doses.

The CDR3 spans 15 residues. Germline loops: CDR1 MNHEY, CDR2 SVGAGI. Deletions cut 1 base from V and 2 bases from J, with 11 bases between. This chain uses TRBV6-5 with TRBJ1-2, with D possibly matching TRBD1 (5 bases). This receptor was obtained from an adult in good health. Sequencing used peripheral blood, obtained on day 0 of MenACWY control vaccination. The CDR3 DNA sequence: TGTGCCAGCAGTTACTTACCCGGGGGGAACTATGGCTACACCTTC. It encodes CASSYLPGGNYGYTF.